This TCR beta chain is from a study of CD8+ T cells in alopecia areata. Sorting from PBMCs produced CD4+ and CD8+ T cells. RNA extraction was followed by reverse transcription into cDNA, which acted as the sequencing template. This table comes from immunoSEQ multiplex PCR, and its TCRdb copy is limited to in-frame clones, with some not included. The sample lists around 160,000 clones, around 87% seen once, with more than 13% in the top ten. Source: CD8+ T cells sorted from blood, taken at week 0. The sequence was obtained from a human donor with alopecia areata.

The CDR3 region has the DNA TGTGCCAGTAGTATTCTCCCCGGGGCAACGAACACTGAAGCTTTCTTT. As protein: CASSILPGATNTEAFF. The chain uses TRBV19 and TRBJ1-1; D is perhaps TRBD1 (5 bases). The CDR3 is 16 amino acids. Germline values: CDR1 LNHDA, CDR2 SQIVND (reference sequence). V lost 3 bases and J 1 base, leaving 15 bases between the germline ends.